This T cell receptor beta chain stems from a study of cytomegalovirus exposure and HLA in healthy donors. Whole-study results and caveats: Earlier analysis yielded a pattern in which most TCR beta V segments were productive about 87% or about 30% of the time.

With 2 bases removed from V and 3 bases from J, the gap between germline ends came to 10 bases. The V gene's germline CDR1 is ENHRY and CDR2 SYGVKD. There are 15 residues in the CDR3. PCR employed 60 Vbeta and 13 Jbeta primers. Assay used: immunoSEQ multiplex PCR; TCRdb lists only in-frame clones, some missing. The table shows more than 150,000 clones, with nearly 80% occurring only once. Notes on this clone: Its antigen is not known.

The chain recombines TRBV10-3 with TRBJ1-4; D is perhaps TRBD1 (5 bases). The sequence came from a woman aged 25 to 39 in good health and CMV-seropositive. Sequenced material: PBMCs. CDR3 nucleotides: TGTGCCATCAGTGAGGGCGGGGGACCTAATGAAAAACTGTTTTTT. This gives the protein CAISEGGGPNEKLFF.